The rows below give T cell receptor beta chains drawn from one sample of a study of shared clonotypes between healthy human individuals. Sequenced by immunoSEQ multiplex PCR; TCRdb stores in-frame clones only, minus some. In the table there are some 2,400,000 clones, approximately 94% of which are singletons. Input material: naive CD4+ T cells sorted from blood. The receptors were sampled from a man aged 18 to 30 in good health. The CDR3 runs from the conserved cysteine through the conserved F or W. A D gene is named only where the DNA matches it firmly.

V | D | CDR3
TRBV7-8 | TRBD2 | CASSPGTSGHFKNIQYF
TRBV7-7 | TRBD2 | CASSLAGGPAETQYF
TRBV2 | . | CASSGARHNEKLFF
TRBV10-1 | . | CASSDGTTVDEQFF
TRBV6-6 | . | CASSSHRNEQYF
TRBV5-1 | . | CASRESETQYF
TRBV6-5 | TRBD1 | CASRLDRSSGNTIYF
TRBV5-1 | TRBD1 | CASSLVGQGNGYTF
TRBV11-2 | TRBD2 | CASSSQGLAGVEQYF
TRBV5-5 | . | CASSWSLYNSPLHF
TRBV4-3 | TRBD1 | CASSQDLPGQGDHQPQHF
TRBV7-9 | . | CASSFLTIETQYF
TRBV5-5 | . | CASSQSPDTQYF
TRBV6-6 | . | CASYTGNPYNEQFF
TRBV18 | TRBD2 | CASSPGLAINEQFF
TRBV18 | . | CASSSDRNSPLHF
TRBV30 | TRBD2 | CAWTGGSSYEQYF
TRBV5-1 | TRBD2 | CASSLGGTSSYEQYF
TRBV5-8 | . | CASSLADIQYF
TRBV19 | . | CASLGLFQGAKTEAFF
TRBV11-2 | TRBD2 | CASSSLRGRGGEEQFF
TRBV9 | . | CASSVTYEQYF
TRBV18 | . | CASSPYGASANYGYTF